Listed below are T cell receptor beta chains from one sample, sequenced in a study of blood T cell repertoires in COVID-19. Some clones are missing from TCRdb's copy, which holds only in-frame ones; the method was immunoSEQ multiplex PCR. This sample has 270,000 or so clones, with around 82% found just once. The sequenced material came from peripheral blood. These receptors were obtained from a woman aged 50 to 60 who had recovered from COVID-19. Both conserved end residues are part of each CDR3. A D gene is named only where the DNA matches it firmly. Clone size is stated in some rows and not others, as once, few, many or a class when expanded.

j_call | d_call | clone_size | v_call | cdr3_nt | cdr3_aa
TRBJ1-1 | . | few | TRBV28 | TGTGCCAGCAGGCCACCTAGTAGGAACACTGAAGCTTTCTTT | CASRPPSRNTEAFF
TRBJ2-1 | TRBD2 | . | TRBV19 | TGTGCCAGTAGTATCGTGGGAGGGACCTACAATGAGCAGTTCTTC | CASSIVGGTYNEQFF
TRBJ1-3 | TRBD1 | . | TRBV15 | TGTGCCACCAGCAGAGGTGGGACAGAAAACACCATATATTTT | CATSRGGTENTIYF
TRBJ2-3 | TRBD2 | . | TRBV11-2 | TGTGCCAGCAGCCCATTGGGGGCGGGGGGCCAGGGGTATTTT | CASSPLGAGGQGYF
TRBJ2-2 | TRBD2 | . | TRBV7-6 | TGTGCCAGCAGACCCATAGCGGGGGGGCACGGGGAGCTGTTTTTT | CASRPIAGGHGELFF
TRBJ1-5 | . | . | TRBV30 | TGTGCCTGGAGTGTATTATCCCTCTATAGCAATCAGCCCCAGCATTTT | CAWSVLSLYSNQPQHF
TRBJ1-2 | . | . | TRBV5-1 | TGCGCCAGCACCCCTGGAGGACAGAACTATGGCTACACCTTC | CASTPGGQNYGYTF
TRBJ2-7 | TRBD2 | few | TRBV7-2 | TGTGCCAGCAGCCACACTAGCGGCTTCTACGAGCAGTACTTC | CASSHTSGFYEQYF
TRBJ2-2 | TRBD1 | . | TRBV15 | TGTGCCACCAGCAGAGAGGGGACAGGGAACACCGGGGAGCTGTTTTTT | CATSREGTGNTGELFF
TRBJ2-3 | . | . | TRBV19 | TGTGCCAGTAGTAGTCCGGCCCGATTGGACAGAGATACGCAGTATTTT | CASSSPARLDRDTQYF
TRBJ1-1 | TRBD1 | . | TRBV6-2/TRBV6-3 | TGTGCCAGCAGTTACTACCCCCGGACAGGGGGCCTGAACACTGAAGCTTTCTTT | CASSYYPRTGGLNTEAFF
TRBJ2-1 | . | . | TRBV5-1 | TGCGCCAGCACCGTATCCTACCTCCAGGGGAGTGAGCAGTTCTTC | CASTVSYLQGSEQFF
TRBJ1-5 | . | few | TRBV29-1 | TGCAGCGTTGCTTTCCCAGGGTTGAAGCCCCAGCATTTT | CSVAFPGLKPQHF
TRBJ2-2 | . | few | TRBV19 | TGTGCCAGTAGCCTAGGGCCAAGAGGGACCGGGGAGCTGTTTTTT | CASSLGPRGTGELFF
TRBJ2-6 | . | . | TRBV28 | TGTGCCAGCAGTTTTGTTCAGGGGCATGAGGTGTCTGGGGCCAACGTCCTGACTTTC | CASSFVQGHEVSGANVLTF
TRBJ1-4 | . | . | TRBV4-3 | TGCGCCAGCAGCCCCGGGGAGGAAAAACTGTTTTTT | CASSPGEEKLFF
TRBJ2-4 | . | . | TRBV11-2 | TGTGCCAGCAGCTACGGGGTAGCGGAAAACATTCAGTACTTC | CASSYGVAENIQYF
TRBJ1-2 | . | . | TRBV6-2/TRBV6-3 | TGTGCCAGCAGTTCGACAGGTACGAGCTATGGCTACACCTTC | CASSSTGTSYGYTF
TRBJ1-3 | . | . | TRBV5-5 | TGTGCCAGCAGGCCCCAGATCTCTGGAAACACCATATATTTT | CASRPQISGNTIYF
TRBJ1-1 | TRBD1 | . | TRBV6-5 | TGTGCCAGCAGAAGCGACAGGGAAGTTGGAGCTTTCTTT | CASRSDREVGAFF
TRBJ2-1 | . | . | TRBV27 | TGTGCCAGCAGTCTCTACAGGGATGGGAATGAGCAGTTCTTC | CASSLYRDGNEQFF
TRBJ1-1 | TRBD1 | . | TRBV30 | TGTGCCTGGATGCGAGACAGGGCCAACCGCCTGTTCTTT | CAWMRDRANRLFF
TRBJ2-2 | TRBD2 | few | TRBV10-3 | TGTGCCATCAGAGGACTAGCGGGGGTTACCGGGGAGCTGTTTTTT | CAIRGLAGVTGELFF
TRBJ1-1 | TRBD1 | . | TRBV7-2 | TGTGCCAGCAGCGACCGGACAGGAAAAACCGTGACGAACACTGAAGCTTTCTTT | CASSDRTGKTVTNTEAFF
TRBJ1-1 | . | . | TRBV19 | TGTGCCAGTAAGGGGCAGAGGACTGAAGCTTTCTTT | CASKGQRTEAFF
TRBJ2-7 | TRBD1 | . | TRBV6-2/TRBV6-3 | TGTGCCAGCAGTTACCCACGACAGGGGATACGGTACGAGCAGTACTTC | CASSYPRQGIRYEQYF
TRBJ2-7 | TRBD2 | . | TRBV28 | TGTGCCACAACCATTAAAGCTTTGGGGGGGGTCGAGCAGTACTTC | CATTIKALGGVEQYF
TRBJ2-7 | . | . | TRBV30 | TGTGCCTGGAGCCGCGATGCCTACGAGCAGTACTTC | CAWSRDAYEQYF
TRBJ2-7 | . | . | TRBV5-6 | TGTGCCAGCAGCCCCGGGACACACCTCGAGCAGTACTTC | CASSPGTHLEQYF
TRBJ2-1 | . | . | TRBV27 | TGTGCCAGCAGTTCGGCCCTAGGCGGCTACAATGAGCAGTTCTTC | CASSSALGGYNEQFF
TRBJ1-3 | TRBD1 | . | TRBV7-2 | TGTGCCAGCAGCTCCAGGGGGCAAGGAAACACCATATATTTT | CASSSRGQGNTIYF
TRBJ2-1 | . | . | TRBV10-3 | TGTGCCACTTTGCGGGAAGCCAACTACAATGAGCAGTTCTTC | CATLREANYNEQFF
TRBJ2-5 | TRBD2 | . | TRBV7-2 | TGTGCCAGCAGCCAACGACTAGCGGGGACAGAGACCCAGTACTTC | CASSQRLAGTETQYF